This T cell receptor (beta chain) was identified in a study of PD-1 blockade in classical Hodgkin lymphoma. Clones were sequenced by immunoSEQ multiplex PCR, and TCRdb holds only the in-frame ones, with some missing. The sample gives some 31,000 clones, 71% of which show up once; 3.3% is in the top ten. Whole-study results and caveats: Unlike CD8+ TCR diversity, which did not rise significantly by C4D1, CD4+ TCR diversity did. It was reported that newly diagnosed patients had less baseline TCR diversity than healthy donors.

There was relapse after autologous stem cell transplantation in every patient, and there was variation in brentuximab vedotin exposure. The CDR3 is made up of 14 amino acids. With 5 bases removed from V and 10 bases from J, the gap between germline ends came to 18 bases. Germline V CDR1 and CDR2: MNHEY, SMNVEV (reference sequence). For this clone: Its antigen is as yet unknown.

The J gene is TRBJ2-1, the V gene TRBV27, with D possibly TRBD2 on 6 matching bases. The starting material was peripheral blood mononuclear cells (PBMCs), obtained before the second cycle of nivolumab. This receptor was obtained from a human donor with classical Hodgkin lymphoma. The CDR3 loop reads CASSPGTGGIEQFF. The CDR3 DNA reads as TGTGCCAGCAGTCCGGGGACTGGCGGAATCGAGCAGTTCTTC.